Here is one T cell receptor beta chain with its context. The data stem from a study of blood T cell repertoires in COVID-19. This table comes from immunoSEQ multiplex PCR, and its TCRdb copy is limited to in-frame clones, with some not included. The sample lists around 140,000 clones, approximately 80% occurring once. This CDR3 spans 15 amino acids. The germline CDR1 and CDR2 sequences are SGHAT and FQNNGV. The V gene lost 3 bases and the J gene lost 2 bases, with 12 bases spanning the gap. The TCR sequence derives from a woman aged 55 to 70 with acute or convalescent COVID-19. Sequencing was carried out using peripheral blood. The chain carries TRBV11-2 and TRBJ2-3, with D perhaps TRBD2 (6 bases). CDR3 amino acids: CASSFEGGITDTQYF. CDR3 nucleotides: TGTGCCAGCAGCTTTGAGGGCGGGATCACAGATACGCAGTATTTT.